The text below deals with one T cell receptor beta chain. Its antigen remains unidentified. This sample was included in a study of CD8 T cells in ankylosing spondylitis. General study points: Relatively rare in peripheral blood, disease-linked clones were also CD8+. Blood from ankylosing spondylitis patients appeared to carry a characteristic roughly eight-variant TCR beta motif.

Libraries of TCR beta came from quantitative 5'-RACE with molecular barcodes. TCRdb re-analysed the 5' RACE reads in MiXCR, keeping a single row per CDR3 protein. The data hold around 770,000 distinct CDR3 sequences, with 19% observed a single time. Germline V CDR1 and CDR2: LGHNA, YSLEER. The CDR3 covers 14 residues. V dropped 0 bases and J dropped 5 bases, with 10 bases sitting between them. What was sequenced was blood, either unsorted or a sorted T cell fraction (not recorded which). The sequence derives from a male donor with ankylosing spondylitis. This sequence joins TRBV4-3 and TRBJ2-5, with D unresolved. The CDR3 protein is CASSQDNTGETQYF. CDR3 DNA: TGCGCCAGCAGCCAAGATAACACCGGTGAGACCCAGTACTTC.